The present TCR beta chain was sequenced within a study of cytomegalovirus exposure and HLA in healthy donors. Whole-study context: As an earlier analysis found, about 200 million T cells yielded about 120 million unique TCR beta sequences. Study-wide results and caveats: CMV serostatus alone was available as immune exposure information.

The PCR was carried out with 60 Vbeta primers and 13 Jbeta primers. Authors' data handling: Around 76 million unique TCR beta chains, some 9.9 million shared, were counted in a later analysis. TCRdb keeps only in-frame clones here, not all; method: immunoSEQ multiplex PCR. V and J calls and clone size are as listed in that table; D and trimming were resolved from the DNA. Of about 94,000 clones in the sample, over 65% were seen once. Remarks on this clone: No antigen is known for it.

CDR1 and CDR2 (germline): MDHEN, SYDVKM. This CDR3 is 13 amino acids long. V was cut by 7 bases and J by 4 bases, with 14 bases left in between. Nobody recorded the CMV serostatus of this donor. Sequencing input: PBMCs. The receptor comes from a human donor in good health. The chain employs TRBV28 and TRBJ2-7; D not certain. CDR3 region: CASKVGGPYEQYF. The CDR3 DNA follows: TGTGCCAGCAAAGTCGGCGGCCCATACGAGCAGTACTTC.